Each of the 20 T cell receptor beta chains below was sequenced from the same sample in a study of T cells after yellow fever vaccination. TCRdb reprocessed the 5' RACE reads via MiXCR and lists one record per CDR3 protein. The repertoire consists of 95,000 to 150,000 distinct CDR3 sequences, with roughly 9% occurring once and the leading ten covering approximately 37%. This specimen consisted of CD8+ T cells sorted from PBMCs, obtained on the day of the yellow fever booster vaccination. The receptors derive from a man aged 18 to 30 who received the YFV17D yellow fever vaccine.

As concerns this clonotype: An end of the junction differs from the germline gene, which may be a read error. V and J are TRBV6-5 and TRBJ1-4; D is perhaps TRBD1 (6 bases). The CDR3 has 12 amino acids. The V gene's germline CDR1 is MNHEY and CDR2 SVGAGI. The DNA of the CDR3 is TGTGCCAGCAGTTACACCGGACAGATACTTTATTTT. This gives the protein CASSYTGQILYF.

J is TRBJ2-2 and V is TRBV6-2 or TRBV6-3; 8 bases match TRBD2. Germline-derived CDR1 and CDR2 are MNHEY and SVGEGT. V was clipped by 8 bases and J by 5 bases; unmatched bases: 4. This CDR3 has 13 residues. The CDR3 here is CASSGGETGELFF. CDR3 in DNA: TGTGCCAGCTCGGGGGGGGAAACCGGGGAGCTGTTTTTT.

This clonotype was seen only a few times. V gene TRBV29-1 combines with J gene TRBJ2-5, with a weak D call TRBD1 (5 bases). Trimming shortened V by 0 bases and J by 4 bases, and 18 bases separated the two germline ends. This CDR3 region has 16 residues. CDR1 is SQVTM and CDR2 is ANQGSEA in the germline V gene. CDR3 loop: CSVEDPERGRAETQYF. As DNA, the CDR3 is TGCAGCGTTGAAGATCCCGAAAGGGGCAGGGCAGAGACCCAGTACTTC.

This clonotype was detected a few times. The V gene is TRBV29-1, the J gene TRBJ2-7; TRBD1 agrees at 7 bases. The J segment lost 4 bases and the V segment lost 5 bases, leaving 5 bases of the junction unmatched. The CDR3 sequence is 12 residues long. Germline assignment: CDR1 SQVTM and CDR2 ANQGSEA. Written as DNA, the CDR3 is TGCAGCGTTCTTGGGGACAGTTACGAGCAGTACGTC. Its protein product is CSVLGDSYEQYV.

The chain uses TRBV7-6 and TRBJ2-7; a weak D match, TRBD2 (5 bases). Trimming stripped 5 bases from V and 2 bases from J, with 16 bases between. The CDR3 contains 15 residues. Per germline, CDR1 SGHVS and CDR2 FNYEAQ. The CDR3 spells CASSTPRTGTYEQYF. The CDR3 nucleotides are TGTGCCAGCAGCACGCCCCGGACTGGTACCTACGAGCAGTACTTC. Together with reference TRBV7-6 and TRBJ2-7, the CDR3 gives the full variable domain: GAGVSQSPRYKVTKRGQDVALRCDPISGHVSLYWYRQALGQGPEFLTYFNYEAQQDKSGLPNDRFSAERPEGSISTLTIQRTEQRDSAMYRCASSTPRTGTYEQYFGPGTRLTVT.

This clonotype was seen a handful of times. V is TRBV10-2 and J is TRBJ2-1; 8 bases are shared with TRBD2. The germline CDR1 and CDR2 sequences are WSHSY and SAAADI. The junction had 4 bases not matched to a gene; V was cut back by 7 bases and J by 2 bases. The CDR3 has 14 amino acids. The CDR3 nucleotides are TGCGCCAGCACGCCGGGGGGGACCTACAATGAGCAGTTCTTC. This translates into CASTPGGTYNEQFF.

In its sample, this clonotype was seen a few times. The chain has TRBV6-5 and TRBJ2-2, with 10 bases that match TRBD1. Trimming removed 0 bases from V and 7 bases from J; junction bases left unmatched: 5. The CDR3 contains 16 residues. Germline assignment: CDR1 MNHEY and CDR2 SVGAGI. DNA for the CDR3: TGTGCCAGCAGTTACTCGACAGGGGGCTCGAGCGGGGAGCTGTTTTTT. It codes for CASSYSTGGSSGELFF.

This chain uses TRBV15 with TRBJ2-1; D not certain. The CDR3 contains 12 residues. The ends were cut back, 0 bases at V and 10 bases at J, with 7 bases in the middle. The germline gives CDR1 LNHNV, CDR2 YYDKDF (reference sequence). In DNA, the CDR3 is TGTGCCACCAGCAGAGATCTTCGGGAGCAGTTCTTC. It is translated as CATSRDLREQFF. Together with reference TRBV15 and TRBJ2-1, the CDR3 gives the full variable domain: DAMVIQNPRYQVTQFGKPVTLSCSQTLNHNVMYWYQQKSSQAPKLLFHYYDKDFNNEADTPDNFQSRRPNTSFCFLDIRSPGLGDTAMYLCATSRDLREQFFGPGTRLTVL.

This clonotype has a handful of counts. This sequence joins TRBV10-2 and TRBJ1-1; D gene uncertain. The germline V and J ends were trimmed by 2 bases and 8 bases, with 9 bases remaining between them. The CDR3 is 12 residues long. The germline CDR1 and CDR2 sequences are WSHSY and SAAADI. In DNA, the CDR3 is TGCGCCAGCAGTGAGGTGAACGGCGAAGCTTTCTTT. The encoded protein is CASSEVNGEAFF.

The sample holds many counts of this clonotype. V and J are TRBV12-3 or TRBV12-4 and TRBJ2-1, with D perhaps being TRBD1 or TRBD2 (6 bases each). The CDR3 contains 16 residues. Between the trimmed V and J ends, which lost 2 bases and 4 bases, there was a span of 15 bases. CDR3 bases: TGTGCCAGCAGTTTAACGGGGGCTCAGGGGTACAATGAGCAGTTCTTC. Its protein product is CASSLTGAQGYNEQFF.

This clonotype was seen a handful of times. The chain has TRBV7-8 and TRBJ1-1; tentatively, D is TRBD1 (5 bases). Trimming removed 3 bases at V and 3 bases at J, with 14 bases between. The germline V gene encodes CDR1 SGHVS and CDR2 FQNEAQ. CDR3 length: 15 residues. The CDR3: CASSFQGRLDTEAFF. Here the CDR3 DNA reads TGTGCCAGCAGCTTTCAGGGCCGGTTGGACACTGAAGCTTTCTTT.

There are a few counts of this clonotype. The gene calls are TRBV18 and TRBJ1-1, with a possible D match to TRBD1 (6 bases). Trimming stripped 2 bases from V and 1 base from J, with 8 bases between. The CDR3 loop spans 14 amino acids. The germline V gene has CDR1 KGHSH and CDR2 LQKENI. The DNA of the CDR3 is TGTGCCAGCTCACCAGTCAGGGGGAACACTGAAGCTTTCTTT. Translation: CASSPVRGNTEAFF.

This clonotype was seen a handful of times. The rearrangement joins TRBV7-9 to TRBJ2-2; TRBD2 matches 12 bases. Germline V gene lookup returns CDR1 SEHNR and CDR2 FQNEAQ (reference sequence). V was clipped by 5 bases and J by 4 bases; unmatched bases: 8. This CDR3 region has 17 residues. CDR3 loop: CASSPLPSGGVTGELFF. CDR3 DNA sequence: TGTGCCAGCAGCCCGCTACCTAGCGGGGGGGTCACCGGGGAGCTGTTTTTT.

This clonotype was recorded many times. The V call is TRBV28, the J call TRBJ2-2; D is perhaps TRBD2 (6 bases). Trimming removed 3 bases from V and 6 bases from J, with 11 bases in between. This CDR3 is built from 14 residues. CDR1 and CDR2 from the germline V gene are MDHEN and SYDVKM. CDR3: CASSFWEASGELFF. For the CDR3, the DNA is TGTGCCAGCAGTTTCTGGGAGGCGTCCGGGGAGCTGTTTTTT.

The rearrangement uses TRBV28 and TRBJ1-2; 7 bases agree with TRBD1. Germline lookup yields CDR1 MDHEN and CDR2 SYDVKM. The CDR3 runs to 15 residues. Unmatched junction bases numbered 9, after V lost 2 bases and J lost 6 bases. CDR3 bases: TGTGCCAGCAGTTTACCGCGACAGGGTAGGGATGGCTACACCTTC. As protein: CASSLPRQGRDGYTF.

This clonotype was recorded at least ten times. The chain recombines TRBV29-1 with TRBJ1-2; D gene uncertain. The CDR3 runs 11 residues. The germline V gene has CDR1 SQVTM and CDR2 ANQGSEA. Trimming pared 3 bases from V and 3 bases from J, leaving 5 bases between. The CDR3 spells CSVEEDYGYTF. The CDR3 coding sequence is TGCAGCGTTGAGGAGGACTATGGCTACACCTTC.

There are many counts of this clonotype. This rearrangement joins TRBV4-1 to TRBJ2-1; D gene uncertain. Trimming removed 2 bases at V and 9 bases at J, with 5 bases between. Germline V gene data show CDR1 as MGHRA and CDR2 as YSYEKL. This CDR3 comprises 11 residues. The CDR3 here is CASSQFVEQFF. Written as DNA, the CDR3 is TGCGCCAGCAGCCAATTCGTTGAGCAGTTCTTC.

This sequence joins TRBV7-9 and TRBJ2-5; TRBD1 is a possible D gene (5 bases). The V and J ends lost 6 bases and 5 bases respectively, with 22 bases between them. From germline, CDR1 is SEHNR and CDR2 FQNEAQ (reference sequence). CDR3 length equals 16 residues. The CDR3 reads CASSLSITGWDETQYF. As DNA, the CDR3 is TGTGCCAGCAGTTTAAGCATTACAGGATGGGATGAGACCCAGTACTTC. The full variable domain, completed using reference TRBV7-9 and TRBJ2-5, is DTGVSQNPRHKITKRGQNVTFRCDPISEHNRLYWYRQTLGQGPEFLTYFQNEAQLEKSRLLSDRFSAERPKGSFSTLEIQRTEQGDSAMYLCASSLSITGWDETQYFGPGTRLLVL.

This clonotype showed up just a few times. The chain couples TRBV6-5 to TRBJ2-1; the match to TRBD2 covers 7 bases. Trimming at V came to 0 bases and at J to 6 bases, leaving 11 bases not matched to a gene. The CDR3 is made up of 17 amino acids. Germline CDR1 reads MNHEY; CDR2 reads SVGAGI. CDR3 nucleotide sequence: TGTGCCAGCAGTTACTCAGTGAGGGGAGGGAGGTCCAATGAGCAGTTCTTC. It translates to CASSYSVRGGRSNEQFF.

About this clonotype itself: A junction end diverges from the germline sequence, so it may reflect a read error. This chain uses TRBV7-9 with TRBJ2-7, with 10 positions matching TRBD1. The CDR3 spans 13 residues. The germline V gene encodes CDR1 SEHNR and CDR2 FQNEAQ (reference sequence). The CDR3 loop is CASSLAGTGDLCF. The DNA for the CDR3 is TGTGCCAGCAGCTTAGCCGGGACAGGGGATTTGTGCTTC.